Each of the 26 T cell receptor beta chains below was sequenced from the same sample in a study of blood T cell repertoires in COVID-19. TCRdb's table, derived via immunoSEQ multiplex PCR, lists solely in-frame clones and lacks some. Of over 250,000 clones in the sample, 70% to 85% were seen once. The source material was peripheral blood. These receptors all stem from a woman aged 80 or older with acute or convalescent COVID-19.

V is TRBV19 and J is TRBJ1-3, with D perhaps TRBD1 (6 bases). Trimming cost V 8 bases and J 1 base, with 12 bases left between them. Per the germline V gene, CDR1 is LNHDA and CDR2 is SQIVND (reference sequence). The CDR3 covers 14 residues. The CDR3 nucleotides are TGTGCCAGTCATACAGGGAGTTCTGGAAACACCATATATTTT. The encoded protein is CASHTGSSGNTIYF.

V and J are TRBV7-2 and TRBJ2-5, with D perhaps matching TRBD1 (5 bases). Germline V CDR1 and CDR2: SGHTA, FQGNSA. Trimming stripped 5 bases from V and 5 bases from J, with 12 bases between. The CDR3 totals 13 residues. This CDR3 is CASSVTGFETQYF. CDR3 DNA: TGTGCCAGCAGCGTTACAGGTTTTGAGACCCAGTACTTC.

This clone was seen more than once but under ten times. Other DNA sequences within the sample encode an identical CDR3. The chain couples TRBV7-2 to TRBJ1-6; D is possibly TRBD1 (6 bases). This CDR3 comprises 17 residues. V lost 1 base and J lost 8, with 18 bases in between. Germline-derived CDR1 and CDR2 are SGHTA and FQGNSA. This CDR3 is CASSLGLWGGADSPLHF. CDR3 bases: TGTGCCAGCAGCTTAGGTCTTTGGGGGGGCGCGGATTCACCCCTCCACTTT.

This chain joins TRBV18 and TRBJ1-5; TRBD1 is a possible D gene (5 bases). The V gene's germline CDR1 is KGHSH and CDR2 LQKENI. V was cut by 6 bases and J by 6 bases, with 21 bases left in between. CDR3 length: 16 amino acids. This CDR3 reads CASSPDSVLNSQPQHF. The CDR3 DNA is TGTGCCAGCTCCCCCGACAGCGTCCTAAATAGTCAGCCCCAGCATTTT.

The chain links TRBV19 to TRBJ1-2; the D gene is possibly TRBD1 (5 bases). V was shortened by 7 bases and J by 6 bases, with 24 bases between the two germline ends. Germline lookup yields CDR1 LNHDA and CDR2 SQIVND (reference sequence). CDR3 length: 16 residues. The CDR3 spells CASTPGGNTRGDGYTF. CDR3 DNA sequence: TGTGCCAGTACCCCGGGGGGAAATACAAGGGGAGATGGCTACACCTTC.

J is TRBJ1-3 and V is TRBV3-1 (or the pseudogene TRBV3-2); 9 bases map to TRBD1. V lost 2 bases and J lost 5; bases outside the gene matches: 7. The CDR3 loop spans 16 amino acids. In germline, CDR1 is LGHDT, CDR2 YNNKEL (reference sequence). In nucleotides, the CDR3 is TGTGCCAGCAGCCAATACGGACAGGGGACTCGAAACACCATATATTTT. As protein: CASSQYGQGTRNTIYF.

The chain carries TRBV6-2 or TRBV6-3 and TRBJ1-5; 7 bases fit TRBD1. The CDR3 runs 16 residues. Germline CDR1 MNHEY, CDR2 SVGEGT. After removal of 5 bases from V and 3 bases from J, the junction contained 10 bases not matched to a gene. CDR3 bases: TGTGCCAGCAGTCTTTTAGTCACAGGGGCCAATCAGCCCCAGCATTTT. This translates into CASSLLVTGANQPQHF.

The genes are TRBV5-4 and TRBJ2-3, with TRBD2 identical over 8 bases. Germline CDR1 reads SGHNT; CDR2 reads YYREEE (reference sequence). J was trimmed by 2 bases and V by 4 bases; bases with no gene match: 9. The CDR3 length is 16 residues. The CDR3 loop reads CASSPGGGLNTDTQYF. In DNA form, the CDR3 reads TGTGCCAGCAGCCCGGGGGGGGGCCTTAACACAGATACGCAGTATTTT.

The V and J genes are TRBV2 and TRBJ2-6; 7 bases agree with TRBD1. The CDR3 sequence is 15 residues long. The V gene end was trimmed by 5 bases and the J gene end by 2 bases; junction bases not matched to a gene: 3. Germline CDR1 is SNHLY and CDR2 is FYNNEI. CDR3 amino acids: CASSNDRAGANVLTF. The CDR3 DNA sequence: TGTGCCAGCAGTAACGACAGGGCTGGGGCCAACGTCCTGACTTTC.

This chain's CDR3 is CASGGSNQPQHF. The CDR3 nucleotides are TGTGCCAGTGGGGGGAGCAATCAGCCCCAGCATTTT. J is TRBJ1-5 and V is TRBV12-3 or TRBV12-4, with D maybe TRBD1 (5 bases). V was trimmed by 9 bases and J by 1 base, leaving 7 bases between them. The CDR3 runs to 12 residues.

J is TRBJ2-3 and V is TRBV5-1; 14 bases map to TRBD2. Unmatched junction bases numbered 3, after V lost 6 bases and J lost 6 bases. From germline, CDR1 is SGHRS and CDR2 YFSETQ. The CDR3 totals 14 residues. CDR3 loop: CASTRLAGGDTQYF. Here the CDR3 DNA reads TGCGCCAGCACCCGACTAGCGGGAGGGGATACGCAGTATTTT.

This chain links TRBV19 with TRBJ1-5, with no clear D. Trimming removed 7 bases from V and 6 bases from J, with 22 bases in between. The CDR3 is 16 residues long. Per the germline V gene, CDR1 is LNHDA and CDR2 is SQIVND (reference sequence). CDR3 loop: CASTNTHGVTSQPQHF. As DNA, the CDR3 is TGTGCCAGTACCAACACGCACGGGGTTACGAGTCAGCCCCAGCATTTT. Filled out from reference TRBV19 and TRBJ1-5, the complete variable domain reads DGGITQSPKYLFRKEGQNVTLSCEQNLNHDAMYWYRQDPGQGLRLIYYSQIVNDFQKGDIAEGYSVSREKKESFPLTVTSAQKNPTAFYLCASTNTHGVTSQPQHFGDGTRLSIL.

The V call is TRBV19, the J call TRBJ1-2; D unresolved. The V gene lost 3 bases and the J gene lost 3 bases, with 14 bases spanning the gap. Germline loops: CDR1 LNHDA, CDR2 SQIVND (reference sequence). This CDR3 is 15 amino acids long. The CDR3 reads CASSISPTGYYGYTF. CDR3 coding DNA: TGTGCCAGTAGTATCTCGCCGACCGGGTACTATGGCTACACCTTC.

V and J are TRBV9 and TRBJ1-5; possibly TRBD1 for D (5 bases). Per germline, CDR1 SGDLS and CDR2 YYNGEE. The CDR3 has 14 residues. V was clipped by 0 bases and J by 4 bases, with 8 bases between them. CDR3 in amino acids: CASSVGRGNQPQHF. The CDR3 bases are TGTGCCAGCAGCGTAGGGCGGGGGAATCAGCCCCAGCATTTT.

This clone was seen a few times. The rearrangement links TRBV10-3 to TRBJ2-2, with a tentative D call TRBD2 (6 bases). V lost 2 bases, J lost 4 bases, and 14 bases lay in between. The germline CDR1 and CDR2 sequences are ENHRY and SYGVKD. This CDR3 is 16 amino acids long. The CDR3 DNA sequence: TGTGCCATCAGTGAGAGAATGGGAGGCGGCACCGGGGAGCTGTTTTTT. Translating gives CAISERMGGGTGELFF.

V usage is TRBV11-3 and J usage is TRBJ2-1; 8 nucleotides agree with TRBD1. With V trimmed by 5 bases and J by 9 bases, 9 bases remained unmatched. Germline V gene sequence: CDR1 SGHNT, CDR2 YENEEA. The CDR3 is 14 amino acids. The CDR3 region is CASSLRQGYGEQFF. The CDR3 DNA is TGTGCCAGCAGCCTTCGACAGGGGTACGGTGAGCAGTTCTTC.

This chain connects TRBV6-5 to TRBJ1-1; tentative D call: TRBD1 (5 bases). The V gene lost 5 bases and the J gene lost 5 bases, with 15 bases spanning the gap. Germline CDR1 MNHEY, CDR2 SVGAGI. The CDR3 extends over 14 amino acids. The CDR3 is CASSPPSGGTEAFF. Here the CDR3 DNA reads TGTGCCAGCAGTCCACCCTCTGGGGGGACTGAAGCTTTCTTT.

This rearrangement joins TRBV30 to TRBJ2-2; no definite D call. Trimming stripped 2 bases from V and 7 bases from J, with 8 bases between. The CDR3 extends over 12 amino acids. Germline CDR1 and CDR2: GTSNPN and SVGIG (reference sequence). CDR3 sequence (DNA): TGTGCCTGGAGTATCCCCGGCGGGGAGCTGTTTTTT. Translating it yields CAWSIPGGELFF.

V usage is TRBV4-1 and J usage is TRBJ2-1; TRBD1 matches at 8 bases. V trimming: 4 bases; J trimming: 3 bases; junction bases outside the gene matches: 8. The germline V gene has CDR1 MGHRA and CDR2 YSYEKL. This CDR3 spans 16 amino acids. The CDR3 DNA sequence: TGCGCCAGCAGCCGAGTGACAGGGGACTTCTACAATGAGCAGTTCTTC. It yields the protein CASSRVTGDFYNEQFF.

The rearrangement links TRBV6-1 to TRBJ1-1; TRBD1 agrees at 9 bases. Trimming removed 3 bases from V and 5 bases from J; junction bases left unmatched: 7. CDR1 and CDR2 from the germline V gene are MNHNS and SASEGT. This CDR3 is built from 15 residues. CDR3: CASSEEDRGRTEAFF. In DNA form, the CDR3 reads TGTGCCAGCAGTGAGGAGGACAGGGGACGGACTGAAGCTTTCTTT.

This sequence joins TRBV30 and TRBJ2-1; D ambiguous. The CDR3 has 12 residues. The germline V gene has CDR1 GTSNPN and CDR2 SVGIG (reference sequence). V was cut by 0 bases and J by 10 bases, with 10 bases left in between. The chain's CDR3 is CAWSVSRSEQFF. In DNA, the CDR3 is TGTGCCTGGAGTGTATCCCGGTCGGAGCAGTTCTTC. Combining the CDR3 with reference TRBV30 and TRBJ2-1 gives the whole variable domain SQTIHQWPATLVQPVGSPLSLECTVEGTSNPNLYWYRQAAGRGLQLLFYSVGIGQISSEVPQNLSASRPQDRQFILSSKKLLLSDSGFYLCAWSVSRSEQFFGPGTRLTVL.

J is TRBJ1-1 and V is TRBV19, with TRBD1 as a possible D gene (5 bases). The CDR3 covers 17 residues. Germline assignment: CDR1 LNHDA and CDR2 SQIVND (reference sequence). Trimming removed 7 bases at V and 5 bases at J, with 26 bases between. The CDR3: CASNYGGGRAGGTEAFF. The CDR3 DNA reads TGTGCCAGTAACTATGGGGGAGGCAGGGCCGGAGGAACTGAAGCTTTCTTT.

The chain employs TRBV3-1 (or the pseudogene TRBV3-2) and TRBJ2-7; no clear D gene. There are 12 residues in the CDR3. Trimming removed 5 bases at V and 6 bases at J, with 11 bases between. Germline CDR1 reads LGHDT; CDR2 reads YNNKEL (reference sequence). As DNA, the CDR3 is TGTGCCAGCAGCAGCCAAGGCGGCGAGCAGTACTTC. It translates to CASSSQGGEQYF.

This rearrangement joins TRBV10-3 to TRBJ1-5; 9 bases match TRBD1. Germline CDR1 is ENHRY and CDR2 is SYGVKD. The CDR3 length is 14 residues. Trimming removed 6 bases from V and 7 bases from J; junction bases left unmatched: 7. CDR3 sequence: CAISLTGGMQPQHF. Written as DNA, the CDR3 is TGTGCCATCAGCCTCACAGGGGGCATGCAGCCCCAGCATTTT.

The chain couples TRBV29-1 to TRBJ2-1; 12 bases map to TRBD2. The CDR3 spans 16 residues. The ends lost 2 bases at V and 9 bases at J; junction bases unmatched: 11. Germline lookup yields CDR1 SQVTM and CDR2 ANQGSEA. The chain's CDR3 is CSVEMGGTSGSTEQFF. As DNA, the CDR3 is TGCAGCGTTGAAATGGGGGGGACTAGCGGGTCTACTGAGCAGTTCTTC.

V and J are TRBV5-1 and TRBJ2-3, with 13 bases that match TRBD2. After removal of 0 bases from V and 6 bases from J, the junction contained 7 bases not matched to a gene. The germline V gene encodes CDR1 SGHRS and CDR2 YFSETQ. The CDR3 is made up of 17 amino acids. The CDR3 spells CASSLVGTSGTGDTQYF. As DNA, the CDR3 is TGCGCCAGCAGCTTGGTTGGGACTAGCGGGACAGGTGATACGCAGTATTTT.